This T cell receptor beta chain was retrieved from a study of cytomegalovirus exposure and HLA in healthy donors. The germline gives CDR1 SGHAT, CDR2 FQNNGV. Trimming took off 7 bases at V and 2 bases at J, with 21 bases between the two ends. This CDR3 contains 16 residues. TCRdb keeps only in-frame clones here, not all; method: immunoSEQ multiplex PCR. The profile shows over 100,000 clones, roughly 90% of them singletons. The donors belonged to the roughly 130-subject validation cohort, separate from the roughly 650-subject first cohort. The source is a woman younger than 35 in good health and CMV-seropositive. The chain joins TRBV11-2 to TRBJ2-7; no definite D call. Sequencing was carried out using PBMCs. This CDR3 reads CASTLQPTALPYEQYF. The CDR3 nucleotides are TGTGCCAGCACCCTTCAACCCACAGCCTTACCCTACGAGCAGTACTTC. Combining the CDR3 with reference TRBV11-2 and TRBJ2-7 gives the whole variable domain EAGVAQSPRYKIIEKRQSVAFWCNPISGHATLYWYQQILGQGPKLLIQFQNNGVVDDSQLPKDRFSAERLKGVDSTLKIQPAKLEDSAVYLCASTLQPTALPYEQYFGPGTRLTVT.